This entry lists 4 T cell receptor beta chains sequenced from one sample in a study of blood T cell repertoires in COVID-19. The protocol was immunoSEQ multiplex PCR, while the TCRdb copy is restricted to in-frame clones and leaves out a portion. The sample includes hundreds of thousands of clones, roughly 85% of them seen just once. Specimen: peripheral blood. The receptors come from a woman aged 18-29 years who had recovered from COVID-19.

The V and J genes are TRBV5-1 and TRBJ2-2, with D perhaps TRBD2 (6 bases). With 7 bases removed from V and 0 bases from J, the gap between germline ends came to 10 bases. Germline V gives CDR1 SGHRS, CDR2 YFSETQ. This CDR3 has 14 residues. The CDR3 sequence: CASVLATNTGELFF. The CDR3 bases are TGCGCCAGCGTCCTAGCGACGAACACCGGGGAGCTGTTTTTT.

V and J are TRBV7-3 and TRBJ1-3; 8 bases line up with TRBD1. Germline trimming cut 5 bases from V and 0 bases from J; bases unmatched to any gene: 3. This CDR3 has 15 residues. CDR1 is SGHTA, CDR2 FQGTGA, per germline. The CDR3 DNA sequence: TGTGCCAGCAGCGCTACAGGGGGCTCTGGAAACACCATATATTTT. This codes for CASSATGGSGNTIYF.

This rearrangement joins TRBV5-1 to TRBJ2-1; TRBD2 matches 13 bases. V lost 4 bases to trimming and J lost 6 bases; unmatched junction nucleotides: 4. The CDR3 covers 15 residues. Germline CDR1 and CDR2: SGHRS and YFSETQ. CDR3 coding DNA: TGCGCCAGCAGCCCCTGGACTAGCGGGGGCAATGAGCAGTTCTTC. Translation gives CASSPWTSGGNEQFF.

The chain joins TRBV12-5 to TRBJ1-3, with D maybe TRBD1 (6 bases). With 0 bases removed from V and 4 bases from J, the gap between germline ends came to 16 bases. The CDR3 covers 17 residues. The germline V gene encodes CDR1 LGHNT and CDR2 FRNRAP. CDR3 nucleotide sequence: TGTGCTAGTGGTTTGGTAATAGGAACAGGGAAAGGAAACACCATATATTTT. This translates into CASGLVIGTGKGNTIYF.